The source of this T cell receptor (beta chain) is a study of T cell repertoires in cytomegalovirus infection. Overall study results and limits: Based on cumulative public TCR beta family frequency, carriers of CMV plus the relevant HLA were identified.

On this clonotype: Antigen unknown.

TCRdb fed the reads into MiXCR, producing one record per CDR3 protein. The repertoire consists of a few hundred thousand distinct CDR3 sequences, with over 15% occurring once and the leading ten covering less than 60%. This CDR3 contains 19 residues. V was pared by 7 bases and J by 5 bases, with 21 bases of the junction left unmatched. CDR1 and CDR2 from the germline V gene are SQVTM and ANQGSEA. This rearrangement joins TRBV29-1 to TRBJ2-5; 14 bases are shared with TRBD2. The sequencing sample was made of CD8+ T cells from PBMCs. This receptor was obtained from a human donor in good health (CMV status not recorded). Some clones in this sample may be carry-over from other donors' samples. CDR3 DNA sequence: TGCAGCGCCATTACCCCTACCGCGACTAGCGGGGGGGCCTGGGAGACCCAGTACTTC. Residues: CSAITPTATSGGAWETQYF.